The entry below describes one TCR beta chain. This specimen belongs to a study of shared clonotypes between healthy human individuals. Data came from immunoSEQ multiplex PCR; TCRdb stores just in-frame clones and leaves some out. The top ten hold around 1.7% of the sample, which has a few million clones, about 93% seen once. With 3 bases clipped from V and 4 bases from J, the junction kept 6 bases outside the gene matches. The germline V gene has CDR1 MGHDK and CDR2 SYGVNS. This CDR3 has 15 residues. Positively selected for CCR7, the CD45RO-negative cells used as naive CD8 cells excluded terminally differentiated effector memory CD45RA+ cells.

Material for sequencing was naive CD8+ T cells from PBMCs. The sequence came from a man between 18 and 35 years old in good health. Some clones in this sample may be carry-over from other donors' samples. J is TRBJ2-1 and V is TRBV25-1; 7 bases line up with TRBD2. The CDR3 reads CASSDISGDYNEQFF. DNA of the CDR3: TGTGCCAGCAGTGATATAAGCGGGGATTACAATGAGCAGTTCTTC.